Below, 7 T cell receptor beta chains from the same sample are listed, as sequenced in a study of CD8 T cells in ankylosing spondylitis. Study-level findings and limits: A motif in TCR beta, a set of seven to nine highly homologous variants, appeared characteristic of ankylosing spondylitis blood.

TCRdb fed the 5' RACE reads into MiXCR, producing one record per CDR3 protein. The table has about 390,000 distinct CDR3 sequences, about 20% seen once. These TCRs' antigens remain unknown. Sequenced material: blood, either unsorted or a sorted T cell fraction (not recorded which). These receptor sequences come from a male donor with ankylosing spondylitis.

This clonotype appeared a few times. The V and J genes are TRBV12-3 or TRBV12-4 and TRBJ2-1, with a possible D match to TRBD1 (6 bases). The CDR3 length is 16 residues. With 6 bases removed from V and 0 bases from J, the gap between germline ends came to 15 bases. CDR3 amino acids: CASRGFGQNSYNEQFF. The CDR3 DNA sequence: TGTGCCAGCAGGGGCTTCGGACAGAACTCCTACAATGAGCAGTTCTTC.

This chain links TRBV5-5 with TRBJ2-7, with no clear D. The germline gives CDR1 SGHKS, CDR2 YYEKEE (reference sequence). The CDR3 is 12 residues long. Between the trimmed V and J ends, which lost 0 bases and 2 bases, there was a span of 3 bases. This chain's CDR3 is CASSLETYEQYF. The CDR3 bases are TGTGCCAGCAGCTTGGAAACCTACGAGCAGTACTTC.

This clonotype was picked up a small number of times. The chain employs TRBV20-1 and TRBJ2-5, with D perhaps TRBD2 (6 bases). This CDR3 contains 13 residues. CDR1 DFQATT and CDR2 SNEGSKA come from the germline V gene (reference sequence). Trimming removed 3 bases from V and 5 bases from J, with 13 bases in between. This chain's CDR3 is CSARQAGRETQYF. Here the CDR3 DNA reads TGCAGTGCTAGGCAGGCGGGGAGGGAGACCCAGTACTTC.

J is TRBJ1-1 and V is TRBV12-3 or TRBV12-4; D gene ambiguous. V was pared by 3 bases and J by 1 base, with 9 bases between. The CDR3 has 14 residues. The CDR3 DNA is TGTGCCAGCAGTTTGTTGACACAGAACACTGAAGCTTTCTTT. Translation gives CASSLLTQNTEAFF.

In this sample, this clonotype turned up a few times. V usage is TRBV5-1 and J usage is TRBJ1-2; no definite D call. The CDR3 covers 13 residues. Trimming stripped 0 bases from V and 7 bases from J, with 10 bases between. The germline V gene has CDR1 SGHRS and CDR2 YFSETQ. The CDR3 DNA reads TGCGCCAGCAGCTTGGAGGCGGGCCTTGGCTACACCTTC. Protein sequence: CASSLEAGLGYTF.

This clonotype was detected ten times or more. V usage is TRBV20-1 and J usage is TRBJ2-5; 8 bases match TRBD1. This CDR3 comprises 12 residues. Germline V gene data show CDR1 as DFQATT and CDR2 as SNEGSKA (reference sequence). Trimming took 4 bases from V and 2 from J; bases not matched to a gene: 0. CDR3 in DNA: TGCAGTGCTAACAGGGGGCAAGAGACCCAGTACTTC. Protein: CSANRGQETQYF.

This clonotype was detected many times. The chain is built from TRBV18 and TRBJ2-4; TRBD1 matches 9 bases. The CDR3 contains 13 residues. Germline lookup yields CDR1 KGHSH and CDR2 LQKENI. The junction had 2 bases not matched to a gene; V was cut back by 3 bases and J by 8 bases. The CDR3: CASSPDRGDIQYF. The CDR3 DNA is TGTGCCAGCTCACCCGACAGGGGGGACATTCAGTACTTC.